A few counts support the clone carrying this T cell receptor beta chain. Each CDR3 protein gets one entry after TCRdb re-called the RT-PCR reads with MiXCR. The data contain about 160,000 distinct CDR3 sequences, roughly 22% of them singletons. This entry belongs to a study of patients and donors after allogeneic stem cell transplantation. Germline V CDR1 and CDR2: SGDLS, YYNGEE. This CDR3 comprises 15 residues. The ends were cut back, 1 base at V and 0 bases at J, with 11 bases in the middle. The gene calls are TRBV9 and TRBJ2-7; no clear D. The source material was blood, either unsorted or a sorted T cell fraction (not recorded which). The sequence was collected from a human donor who was either an allogeneic HSCT recipient or a stem cell or donor lymphocyte infusion donor (not recorded which). It is not recorded whose cells these are; they may come from a transplant donor. In nucleotides, the CDR3 is TGTGCCAGCAGCGTATCGGCTCAAAGCTCCTACGAGCAGTACTTC. As protein: CASSVSAQSSYEQYF.